This TCR beta chain was sequenced for a study of shared clonotypes between healthy human individuals. Study-level results: Clonotype sharing among donors was expected to depend on sequencing depth. As a rule, naive subsets had a larger estimated richness than memory subsets.

Evenly divided among several immunoSEQ plates was the genomic DNA of each subset. Methods used by the authors: ImmunoSEQ sequences covered only the junction and lacked quality scores; filtering therefore differed. Only in-frame clones appear in the TCRdb table, and some are missing; sequencing was by immunoSEQ multiplex PCR. V and J calls and clone size are given by that table; D and trimming were obtained from the DNA. The sample comprises about 2.4 million clones, around 94% of which are singletons, and 0.11% to 0.15% rests with the top ten. About this clone itself: The antigen remains unidentified. Other DNA sequences from this sample encode an identical CDR3 as well.

The CDR3 is 14 residues long. V was clipped by 2 bases and J by 1 base, with 8 bases between them. Germline assignment: CDR1 KGHSH and CDR2 LQKENI. The sequence derives from a man aged 18 to 30 in good health. The source material was naive CD4+ T cells sorted from blood. Subset reported: CD45RA+ positively selected. The V call is TRBV18, the J call TRBJ1-1, with D hard to call. CDR3 region: CASSPVGGNTEAFF. For the CDR3, the DNA is TGTGCCAGCTCACCAGTCGGCGGGAACACTGAAGCTTTCTTT.